The T cell receptor beta chain described here comes from a study of blood T cell repertoires in COVID-19. About the study: COVID-19 samples collected from the United States, Italy and Spain covered acute and convalescent phases. Sample material is recorded as cDNA or gDNA derived from T cells, B-cell-depleted T cells, or PBMCs.

TCRdb's table, derived via immunoSEQ multiplex PCR, lists solely in-frame clones and lacks some. The top ten clones hold roughly 2% of a sample with some 390,000 clones, 70% to 90% of them seen once. This CDR3 comprises 13 residues. In germline, CDR1 is SGHRS, CDR2 YFSETQ. The V end lost 4 bases, the J end lost 2 bases, and 9 bases lay between the germline ends. The sequence was obtained from an older woman with COVID-19, enrolled during active disease. Material: peripheral blood. This chain joins TRBV5-1 and TRBJ1-2; D is perhaps TRBD1 (5 bases). The CDR3 sequence is CASSRDSNYGYTF. The CDR3 DNA reads TGCGCCAGCAGCCGGGACTCAAACTATGGCTACACCTTC.